This TCR beta chain was recovered during a study of T-cell reconstitution after alpha-beta-depleted transplantation in children. Study results and limitations: Diversity and T-cell counts at one year after transplant derived mostly from new T cells. Expanded graft clones, several hundred of them, were reportedly the source of alpha-beta T cells about two months after transplant.

Unique molecular identifiers were used in preparing the TCRbeta library. Via MiXCR, TCRdb re-called the PCR reads, giving one row per CDR3 protein. The sample has some 200,000 distinct CDR3 sequences, about 8.4% seen once. V lost 6 bases and J 8 bases, leaving 17 bases between the germline ends. This CDR3 comprises 14 residues. This clonotype came up many times. Its antigen is still unknown. The specimen comprised PBMCs, mostly from graft donor cells, sampled 360 days after TCRalphabeta/CD19-depleted stem cell transplant. The TCR was taken from a male patient aged 2 to 10 who had a stem cell transplant for acute myeloid leukemia, so the T cells may come from the graft donor. The V and J genes are TRBV12-3 or TRBV12-4 and TRBJ2-4; TRBD1 is a possible D gene (5 bases). Here the CDR3 DNA reads TGTGCCAGCAGCATCAACAGGATTGGGGACATTCAGTACTTC. Its translation is CASSINRIGDIQYF.